Following are 4 T cell receptor beta chains from one sample sequenced in a study of shared clonotypes between healthy human individuals. Profiled with immunoSEQ multiplex PCR; TCRdb holds only in-frame clones, not every one. The table records some 2 million clones, 95% of them present only once. Sequencing was carried out using naive CD4+ T cells sorted from blood. Subset here: CD45RA+ positively selected. The receptor set was obtained from a man younger than 35 in good health.

The chain uses TRBV11-1 and TRBJ1-1; 7 nucleotides agree with TRBD1. This CDR3 is built from 13 residues. Germline V gene sequence: CDR1 SGHAT, CDR2 FQDESV (reference sequence). Germline trimming cut 2 bases from V and 7 bases from J; bases unmatched to any gene: 4. CDR3 sequence reads: CASSLMGQLEAFF. The CDR3 nucleotides are TGTGCCAGCAGCTTAATGGGACAGCTTGAAGCTTTCTTT. Complete variable domain (other parts from reference TRBV11-1 and TRBJ1-1): EAEVAQSPRYKITEKSQAVAFWCDPISGHATLYWYRQILGQGPELLVQFQDESVVDDSQLPKDRFSAERLKGVDSTLKIQPAELGDSAMYLCASSLMGQLEAFFGQGTRLTVV.

The gene calls are TRBV19 and TRBJ1-1, with D unclear. Germline V gives CDR1 LNHDA, CDR2 SQIVND (reference sequence). The V and J ends lost 5 bases and 1 base respectively, with 11 bases between them. The CDR3 contains 14 residues. The CDR3 sequence: CASSFMVGNTEAFF. The CDR3 coding sequence is TGTGCCAGTAGTTTTATGGTGGGGAACACTGAAGCTTTCTTT. The full variable domain, rest sourced from reference TRBV19 and TRBJ1-1, is DGGITQSPKYLFRKEGQNVTLSCEQNLNHDAMYWYRQDPGQGLRLIYYSQIVNDFQKGDIAEGYSVSREKKESFPLTVTSAQKNPTAFYLCASSFMVGNTEAFFGQGTRLTVV.

This clone is a singleton in its sample. The chain links TRBV11-2 to TRBJ1-6; 8 bases fit TRBD1. The germline V gene encodes CDR1 SGHAT and CDR2 FQNNGV. Unmatched junction bases numbered 13, after V lost 6 bases and J lost 3 bases. The CDR3 is made up of 18 amino acids. The CDR3 reads CASSPLIPTGVYNSPLHF. Written as DNA, the CDR3 is TGTGCCAGCAGTCCACTTATCCCGACAGGGGTCTATAATTCACCCCTCCACTTT.

Comment on this clone: Other DNA sequences within the sample encode an identical CDR3. This rearrangement joins TRBV19 to TRBJ2-7, with TRBD1 identical over 8 bases. The germline CDR1 and CDR2 sequences are LNHDA and SQIVND (reference sequence). This CDR3 has 14 residues. The V segment lost 6 bases and the J segment 3 bases; nucleotides outside the gene matches: 7. Here the CDR3 DNA reads TGTGCCAGTAGCCCGGAAGGACAGGGCTACGAGCAGTACTTC. Residues: CASSPEGQGYEQYF. Combining the CDR3 with reference TRBV19 and TRBJ2-7 gives the whole variable domain DGGITQSPKYLFRKEGQNVTLSCEQNLNHDAMYWYRQDPGQGLRLIYYSQIVNDFQKGDIAEGYSVSREKKESFPLTVTSAQKNPTAFYLCASSPEGQGYEQYFGPGTRLTVT.